A single sample gave rise to the 9 T cell receptor beta chains below, sequenced in a study of sequential checkpoint blockade in melanoma. Sequencing was performed with immunoSEQ multiplex PCR; in TCRdb, only in-frame clones are kept and a portion is missing. Found here are 8,000 or so clones, roughly 70% of them singletons; the top ten hold approximately 50%. Treatment described: randomized to nivolumab then ipilimumab (arm A) or the reverse (arm B). This specimen was CD8+ T cells sorted from blood (inferred from file names), taken from a patient given nivolumab and ipilimumab in sequence. These TCRs come from a human patient with melanoma. Some clones in this sample may be carry-over from other donors' samples.

This clone is judged medium-sized (0.01 to 0.1%). This sample also contains other DNA sequences that code for the same CDR3. J is TRBJ2-7 and V is TRBV19; D is unresolved. This CDR3 has 13 residues. With 3 bases removed from V and 6 bases from J, the gap between germline ends came to 12 bases. The germline V gene has CDR1 LNHDA and CDR2 SQIVND (reference sequence). The CDR3 nucleotides are TGTGCCAGTAGTATTCTTGGATCGGGCGAGCAGTACTTC. This gives the protein CASSILGSGEQYF.

This clone showed up just a few times. The chain employs TRBV6-1 and TRBJ1-2; D not certain. Trimming took off 1 base at V and 8 bases at J, with 17 bases between the two ends. Germline V gene lookup returns CDR1 MNHNS and CDR2 SASEGT. CDR3 length: 15 amino acids. The DNA for the CDR3 is TGTGCCAGCAGTGAAGGTCTTGGCAGGATCTTCGGCTACACCTTC. Amino acid sequence: CASSEGLGRIFGYTF.

The chain combines TRBV6-4 with TRBJ1-3; 9 nucleotides match TRBD1. This CDR3 contains 19 residues. The V gene end was trimmed by 7 bases and the J gene end by 0 bases; junction bases not matched to a gene: 16. Germline V gene data show CDR1 as MRHNA and CDR2 as SNTAGT. CDR3 region: CASMPRDREHGSSGNTIYF. In nucleotides, the CDR3 is TGTGCCAGCATGCCCCGGGACAGGGAACATGGAAGCTCTGGAAACACCATATATTTT.

The chain uses TRBV6-6 and TRBJ2-7; D possibly corresponds to TRBD2 (5 bases). The CDR3 is 16 amino acids. V gave up 0 bases and J gave up 3 bases, with 15 bases separating them. CDR1 and CDR2 from the germline V gene are MNHNY and SVGAGI (reference sequence). As DNA, the CDR3 is TGTGCCAGCAGTTACTCGCGGGCCAGCACAAGCTACGAGCAGTACTTC. Translation: CASSYSRASTSYEQYF.

This clone was picked up a small number of times. J is TRBJ2-7 and V is TRBV11-3, with TRBD1 as a possible D gene (5 bases). This CDR3 region has 15 residues. The V and J ends lost 2 bases and 5 bases respectively, with 16 bases between them. Germline CDR1 SGHNT, CDR2 YENEEA. This chain's CDR3 is CASSLRFQGLDEQYF. The CDR3 DNA reads TGTGCCAGCAGCTTAAGGTTCCAGGGATTAGACGAGCAGTACTTC.

The rearrangement joins TRBV19 to TRBJ1-1; D not resolved. The V gene lost 3 bases and the J gene lost 5 bases, with 10 bases spanning the gap. CDR1 and CDR2 from the germline V gene are LNHDA and SQIVND (reference sequence). This CDR3 region has 13 residues. CDR3: CASSMYRGTEAFF. DNA of the CDR3: TGTGCCAGTAGTATGTATCGAGGAACTGAAGCTTTCTTT. Complete variable domain (other parts from reference TRBV19 and TRBJ1-1): DGGITQSPKYLFRKEGQNVTLSCEQNLNHDAMYWYRQDPGQGLRLIYYSQIVNDFQKGDIAEGYSVSREKKESFPLTVTSAQKNPTAFYLCASSMYRGTEAFFGQGTRLTVV.

V gene TRBV4-3 combines with J gene TRBJ2-7, with 11 bases lining up with TRBD2. V shed 3 bases, J shed 0 bases, and the junction held 4 bases outside the gene matches. The CDR3 is made up of 16 amino acids. CDR1 is LGHNA, CDR2 YSLEER, per germline. CDR3 region: CASSHGLAGDSYEQYF. For the CDR3, the DNA is TGCGCCAGCAGCCATGGACTAGCGGGCGACTCCTACGAGCAGTACTTC.

The genes are TRBV27 and TRBJ1-3; TRBD1 agrees at 10 bases. Losses at the gene ends were 5 bases for V and 1 base for J; bases not matched to a gene: 11. Germline values: CDR1 MNHEY, CDR2 SMNVEV (reference sequence). CDR3 length: 18 amino acids. CDR3 in DNA: TGTGCCAGCAGTATCACCGGGACAGGGGTTAGGTCTGGAAACACCATATATTTT. The encoded protein is CASSITGTGVRSGNTIYF.

The chain carries TRBV23-1 and TRBJ1-1; D unclear. TRBV23-1 falls under the ORF class, with uncertain function. The CDR3 has 13 residues. Deletions cut 6 bases from V and 1 base from J, with 9 bases between. The CDR3 region is CASSPNRNTEAFF. The CDR3 DNA reads as TGCGCCAGCAGCCCTAATAGGAACACTGAAGCTTTCTTT.